What follows are 14 T cell receptor beta chains derived from one specimen sequenced in a study of identical twins. TCRdb analysed the 5' RACE reads with MiXCR anew, one entry per CDR3 protein. The sample yields about 1.7 million distinct CDR3 sequences, under 35% seen once. Sequenced input: cord blood. The receptor source for this set is a newborn girl in good health.

The V gene is TRBV6-6, the J gene TRBJ2-1, with 7 nucleotides matching TRBD1. V trimming: 11 bases; J trimming: 7 bases; junction bases outside the gene matches: 11. CDR3 length: 13 residues. Germline CDR1 MNHNY, CDR2 SVGAGI (reference sequence). CDR3 residues: CASGRGKENEQFF. The CDR3 bases are TGTGCCTCCGGCAGGGGGAAGGAGAATGAGCAGTTCTTC.

In its sample, this clonotype was seen a few times. The gene calls are TRBV7-2 and TRBJ2-7, with TRBD1 identical over 7 bases. V dropped 3 bases and J dropped 2; count of bases not matched to a gene: 4. Looked up from germline, CDR1 is SGHTA and CDR2 is FQGNSA. This CDR3 is 14 amino acids long. CDR3 sequence: CASSFKQGPYEQYF. In DNA, the CDR3 is TGTGCCAGCAGCTTCAAACAGGGGCCCTACGAGCAGTACTTC. Combining the CDR3 with reference TRBV7-2 and TRBJ2-7 gives the whole variable domain GAGVSQSPSNKVTEKGKDVELRCDPISGHTALYWYRQSLGQGLEFLIYFQGNSAPDKSGLPSDRFSAERTGGSVSTLTIQRTQQEDSAVYLCASSFKQGPYEQYFGPGTRLTVT.

This clonotype has just a few counts. The CDR3 coding sequence is TGTGCCATCAGTGCCCGGGGCTCTAACACTGAAGCTTTCTTT. Translated, it gives CAISARGSNTEAFF. The chain employs TRBV10-3 and TRBJ1-1; D is perhaps TRBD1 (5 bases). Germline V gives CDR1 ENHRY, CDR2 SYGVKD. V shed 4 bases and J shed 2 bases, with 11 bases lying between them. The CDR3 totals 14 residues.

J is TRBJ2-3 and V is TRBV4-2; 10 bases align to TRBD1. V gave up 2 bases and J gave up 7 bases; unmatched junction bases: 6. Germline V gene lookup returns CDR1 LGHNA and CDR2 YNFKEQ. The CDR3 runs 15 residues. DNA for the CDR3: TGTGCCAGCAGCCAACCGGGACAGGGGCCGCATACGCAGTATTTT. Protein: CASSQPGQGPHTQYF.

This clonotype has at least ten counts. The J gene is TRBJ2-3, the V gene TRBV7-9, with D unresolved. The CDR3 has 11 amino acids. Trimming stripped 8 bases from V and 6 bases from J, with 9 bases between. Germline CDR1 SEHNR, CDR2 FQNEAQ (reference sequence). The CDR3 DNA sequence: TGTGCCAGCTCACCTATTGATACGCAGTATTTT. It codes for CASSPIDTQYF.

This clonotype has a handful of counts. The chain employs TRBV2 and TRBJ2-7; D not resolved. Trimming stripped 8 bases from V and 2 bases from J, with 22 bases between. The CDR3 contains 16 residues. From germline, CDR1 is SNHLY and CDR2 FYNNEI. CDR3 coding DNA: TGTGCCAGCCGTATCAAGGACGACCATCCCCCCTACGAGCAGTACTTC. Amino acid sequence: CASRIKDDHPPYEQYF.

As concerns this clonotype: An end of the junction does not agree with germline; a read error may underlie this. The genes are TRBV9 and TRBJ2-5; no firm D call. The CDR3 is 14 amino acids. The germline V gene has CDR1 SGDLS and CDR2 YYNGEE. The CDR3 bases are TGTGCCGGCAGCGTAGGCGACCGACAAGAGACCCAGTACTTC. Protein sequence: CAGSVGDRQETQYF.

This clonotype turned up a few times. The chain is built from TRBV13 and TRBJ2-2; D is unresolved. Deletions cut 0 bases from V and 6 bases from J, with 8 bases between. Per germline, CDR1 PRHDT and CDR2 FYEKMQ (reference sequence). The CDR3 is made up of 14 amino acids. The CDR3 nucleotides read TGTGCCAGCAGCTTAGGCCTCATGTCCGGGGAGCTGTTTTTT. Translation gives CASSLGLMSGELFF. The full variable domain, its missing parts supplied by reference TRBV13 and TRBJ2-2, is AAGVIQSPRHLIKEKRETATLKCYPIPRHDTVYWYQQGPGQDPQFLISFYEKMQSDKGSIPDRFSAQQFSDYHSELNMSSLELGDSALYFCASSLGLMSGELFFGEGSRLTVL.

This clonotype was counted only a few times. The chain has TRBV12-3 or TRBV12-4 and TRBJ2-1; D is perhaps TRBD1 (5 bases). The CDR3 length is 14 residues. The V end lost 3 bases, the J end lost 3 bases, and 9 bases lay between the germline ends. This chain's CDR3 is CASSFGHNYNEQFF. In DNA form, the CDR3 reads TGTGCCAGCAGTTTCGGACATAACTACAATGAGCAGTTCTTC.

The rearrangement joins TRBV29-1 to TRBJ1-1; D might be TRBD1 (6 bases). Germline V gene lookup returns CDR1 SQVTM and CDR2 ANQGSEA. V was shortened by 7 bases and J by 0 bases, with 18 bases between the two germline ends. This CDR3 spans 15 amino acids. CDR3 nucleotide sequence: TGCAGCGCCTTAGGGACACCATTCATGAACACTGAAGCTTTCTTT. Protein: CSALGTPFMNTEAFF. The whole variable domain, remainder taken from reference TRBV29-1 and TRBJ1-1, is SAVISQKPSRDICQRGTSLTIQCQVDSQVTMMFWYRQQPGQSLTLIATANQGSEATYESGFVIDKFPISRPNLTFSTLTVSNMSPEDSSIYLCSALGTPFMNTEAFFGQGTRLTVV.

This clonotype came up a few times. The rearrangement links TRBV28 to TRBJ2-1; D uncertain. The CDR3 length is 12 residues. Trimming took off 7 bases at V and 6 bases at J, with 10 bases between the two ends. Germline V gene sequence: CDR1 MDHEN, CDR2 SYDVKM. The CDR3 nucleotides read TGTGCCAGCACTGTTACCGGCAATGAGCAGTTCTTC. This gives the protein CASTVTGNEQFF.

Only a few counts were recorded for this clonotype. V gene TRBV4-1 combines with J gene TRBJ2-5, with 9 bases fitting TRBD2. Germline CDR1 is MGHRA and CDR2 is YSYEKL. The CDR3 covers 14 residues. With 2 bases clipped from V and 11 bases from J, the junction kept 9 bases outside the gene matches. The CDR3 sequence: CASSQISGGYEQYF. CDR3 in DNA: TGCGCCAGCAGCCAAATAAGCGGGGGGTATGAGCAGTACTTC.

There are a few counts of this clonotype. The chain joins TRBV6-5 to TRBJ2-7, with TRBD2 matching 13 bases. CDR3 length: 18 residues. The germline V gene encodes CDR1 MNHEY and CDR2 SVGAGI. V lost 2 bases and J lost 4; bases outside the gene matches: 11. CDR3 nucleotides: TGTGCCAGCAGTTACGTCGGACTAGCGGGGGAGTACGGGTACGAGCAGTACTTC. Its protein product is CASSYVGLAGEYGYEQYF.

The chain has TRBV3-1 and TRBJ1-6; D gene unclear. The CDR3 consists of 15 residues. The germline V and J ends were trimmed by 0 bases and 4 bases, with 7 bases remaining between them. Germline V CDR1 and CDR2: LGHDT, YNNKEL (reference sequence). CDR3 sequence: CASSQDKRYNSPLHF. The CDR3 DNA follows: TGTGCCAGCAGCCAAGATAAACGGTATAATTCACCCCTCCACTTT.